The next 24 T cell receptor beta chains were all read from a single sample in a study of blood T cells in healthy people across ages. Sample-barcoded 5' priming and a J-beta primer mix drove a second PCR of 7 to 11 cycles. TCRdb re-analysed the 5' RACE reads in MiXCR, keeping a single row per CDR3 protein. The sample shows about 930,000 distinct CDR3 sequences, just under 30% of them seen only once. A further study also used this sample, focusing on T cells of mothers and their children.

Sequenced input: blood. These receptors were obtained from a woman aged 40 to 55 in good health.

The V gene is TRBV12-3 or TRBV12-4, the J gene TRBJ1-6; D not resolved. V lost 5 bases and J lost 6, with 14 bases in between. The CDR3 runs 15 residues. The CDR3: CASSRPPHGNSPLHF. The CDR3 DNA reads TGTGCCAGCAGTCGCCCCCCACATGGTAATTCACCCCTCCACTTT.

The sample holds many counts of this clonotype. The V call is TRBV20-1, the J call TRBJ2-7; 7 bases fit TRBD1. CDR3 length equals 14 residues. Germline assignment: CDR1 DFQATT and CDR2 SNEGSKA (reference sequence). The V and J ends lost 6 bases and 1 base, in that order; junction bases with no gene match: 9. The CDR3 region is CSAQTGAPSYEQYF. CDR3 DNA sequence: TGCAGTGCCCAAACAGGGGCCCCTTCCTACGAGCAGTACTTC.

This chain connects TRBV15 to TRBJ2-7; TRBD2 might be the D (7 bases). This CDR3 comprises 15 residues. Between the trimmed V and J ends, which lost 3 bases and 0 bases, there was a span of 12 bases. Germline CDR1 LNHNV, CDR2 YYDKDF (reference sequence). The CDR3: CATSRPGGSSYEQYF. The CDR3 DNA is TGTGCCACCAGCAGGCCGGGGGGCAGCTCCTACGAGCAGTACTTC.

The chain has TRBV6-5 and TRBJ2-1, with 13 bases fitting TRBD2. This CDR3 region has 15 residues. J gave up 7 bases and V 6 bases, and 6 bases lay outside the gene matches. Germline CDR1 is MNHEY and CDR2 is SVGAGI. The CDR3 protein is CASRPGLAGYNEQFF. CDR3 nucleotides: TGTGCCAGCAGGCCGGGACTAGCGGGGTATAATGAGCAGTTCTTC.

The gene calls are TRBV4-2 and TRBJ1-2, with D perhaps TRBD1 (5 bases). CDR3 length: 14 amino acids. The germline V gene encodes CDR1 LGHNA and CDR2 YNFKEQ. Trimming cost V 4 bases and J 2 bases, with 11 bases left between them. DNA of the CDR3: TGTGCCAGCAGCCCGGACACTCCGAACTATGGCTACACCTTC. Its translation: CASSPDTPNYGYTF.

The genes are TRBV4-1 and TRBJ1-1, with D uncertain. Trimming took off 1 base at V and 9 bases at J, with 15 bases between the two ends. CDR1 MGHRA and CDR2 YSYEKL come from the germline V gene. This CDR3 has 14 residues. CDR3 region: CASSQGIGNAKAFF. The CDR3, as DNA: TGCGCCAGCAGCCAAGGAATTGGCAACGCTAAAGCTTTCTTT.

This chain uses TRBV20-1 with TRBJ2-5, with 11 bases lining up with TRBD2. V was pared by 2 bases and J by 1 base, with 3 bases of the junction left unmatched. Germline CDR1 DFQATT, CDR2 SNEGSKA (reference sequence). The CDR3 is 15 residues long. The CDR3 sequence: CSARQTSGVQETQYF. The CDR3 region has the DNA TGCAGTGCTAGACAGACTAGCGGGGTCCAAGAGACCCAGTACTTC.

This clonotype has just a few counts. The rearrangement uses TRBV7-9 and TRBJ2-7, with a weak D call TRBD2 (6 bases). Germline lookup yields CDR1 SEHNR and CDR2 FQNEAQ (reference sequence). The CDR3 runs 17 residues. V lost 3 bases and J lost 5, with 23 bases in between. CDR3 in amino acids: CASSLAQLGPRGDEQYF. In nucleotides, the CDR3 is TGTGCCAGCAGCTTGGCTCAGTTGGGACCGCGGGGCGACGAGCAGTACTTC.

The sample holds many counts of this clonotype. The V call is TRBV4-3, the J call TRBJ2-7; D perhaps matches TRBD1 (6 bases). Germline CDR1 reads LGHNA; CDR2 reads YSLEER. V was pared by 1 base and J by 2 bases, with 21 bases between. CDR3 length: 18 amino acids. The CDR3 reads CASSQVFYRQAPPYEQYF. The CDR3 DNA sequence: TGCGCCAGCAGCCAAGTTTTTTACCGACAGGCACCCCCCTACGAGCAGTACTTC.

This clonotype has a handful of counts. The chain couples TRBV4-1 to TRBJ2-2; 8 bases are a match to TRBD2. This CDR3 comprises 15 residues. The trim removed 2 bases at V and 4 bases at J, leaving 3 bases unmatched. From germline, CDR1 is MGHRA and CDR2 YSYEKL. The CDR3 is CASSQPGGGTGELFF. CDR3 nucleotide sequence: TGCGCCAGCAGCCAACCGGGGGGGGGCACCGGGGAGCTGTTTTTT.

The chain has TRBV10-3 and TRBJ2-3, with 8 bases aligning to TRBD1. J gave up 3 bases and V 10 bases, and 15 bases lay outside the gene matches. This CDR3 spans 16 amino acids. Germline lookup yields CDR1 ENHRY and CDR2 SYGVKD. CDR3 nucleotides: TGTGCCAGCAGCGACGCCCGGACAGGGTCGACAGATACGCAGTATTTT. It is translated as CASSDARTGSTDTQYF.

This clonotype has more than one count but fewer than ten. The chain links TRBV9 to TRBJ2-1; D possibly matches TRBD1 or TRBD2 (5 bases each). CDR1 is SGDLS, CDR2 YYNGEE, per germline. This CDR3 has 14 residues. V lost 0 bases, J lost 10 bases, and 14 bases lay in between. This chain's CDR3 is CASSVEGIASEQFF. CDR3 bases: TGTGCCAGCAGCGTAGAGGGGATCGCTAGCGAGCAGTTCTTC.

This clonotype was recorded a few times. For the CDR3, the DNA is TGCAGCGTCCGATGGCTGGGCCCTGGAAACACCATATATTTT. Protein sequence: CSVRWLGPGNTIYF. The chain joins TRBV29-1 to TRBJ1-3; no clear D. This CDR3 contains 14 residues. The ends were cut back, 6 bases at V and 2 bases at J, with 14 bases in the middle. Germline assignment: CDR1 SQVTM and CDR2 ANQGSEA.

This clonotype was seen many times. The V call is TRBV6-5, the J call TRBJ1-4, with D unclear. Per germline, CDR1 MNHEY and CDR2 SVGAGI. V lost 6 bases to trimming and J lost 6 bases, with 20 bases between them. This CDR3 is 16 amino acids long. CDR3 loop: CASRTLRSPFDEKLFF. CDR3 DNA: TGTGCCAGCAGGACCTTACGATCGCCCTTTGATGAAAAACTGTTTTTT.

The chain combines TRBV5-1 with TRBJ1-1, with D unresolved. CDR3 length: 14 residues. In germline, CDR1 is SGHRS, CDR2 YFSETQ. V was clipped by 4 bases and J by 2 bases, with 12 bases between them. Written as DNA, the CDR3 is TGCGCCAGCAGCCGTCTTAGAGAAAACACTGAAGCTTTCTTT. It yields the protein CASSRLRENTEAFF.

Comment on this clonotype: One end of the junction does not line up with germline, which may come from a read error. The chain joins TRBV6-2 or TRBV6-3 to TRBJ2-1, with D possibly TRBD2 on 5 matching bases. Germline CDR1 MNHEY, CDR2 SVGEGT. This CDR3 has 11 residues. The CDR3 region has the DNA TGTGCCAGCAGTAACTCGGGAGAGCAGTTCTTC. This translates into CASSNSGEQFF.

This clonotype was observed a handful of times. The chain carries TRBV14 and TRBJ1-2, with 9 bases fitting TRBD1. V was pared by 3 bases and J by 8 bases, with 4 bases of the junction left unmatched. CDR1 SGHDN and CDR2 FVKESK come from the germline V gene. This CDR3 is 13 amino acids long. CDR3: CASSQWTGEGYTF. For the CDR3, the DNA is TGTGCCAGCAGCCAGTGGACAGGGGAAGGCTACACCTTC. The whole variable domain, remainder taken from reference TRBV14 and TRBJ1-2, is EAGVTQFPSHSVIEKGQTVTLRCDPISGHDNLYWYRRVMGKEIKFLLHFVKESKQDESGMPNNRFLAERTGGTYSTLKVQPAELEDSGVYFCASSQWTGEGYTFGSGTRLTVV.

The chain has TRBV28 and TRBJ2-3, with 12 bases that match TRBD2. The germline gives CDR1 MDHEN, CDR2 SYDVKM. This CDR3 region has 16 residues. J was trimmed by 2 bases and V by 5 bases; bases with no gene match: 5. CDR3 amino acids: CASSRTSGEHTDTQYF. The CDR3 nucleotides are TGTGCCAGCAGTCGGACTAGCGGGGAGCACACAGATACGCAGTATTTT.

The V and J genes are TRBV6-1 and TRBJ1-1; possible D gene TRBD1, 5 bases. V was cut by 1 base and J by 1 base, with 16 bases left in between. This CDR3 contains 17 residues. CDR1 MNHNS and CDR2 SASEGT come from the germline V gene. CDR3 region: CASSEEGKGNSNTEAFF. CDR3 bases: TGTGCCAGCAGTGAAGAGGGCAAGGGGAACTCGAACACTGAAGCTTTCTTT.

This clonotype was recorded many times. The rearrangement joins TRBV3-1 to TRBJ2-2; 9 bases fit TRBD2. Per the germline V gene, CDR1 is LGHDT and CDR2 is YNNKEL (reference sequence). Losses at the gene ends were 1 base for V and 0 bases for J; bases not matched to a gene: 15. The CDR3 sequence is 21 residues long. This CDR3 is CASSQVERGADEKANTGELFF. CDR3 coding DNA: TGTGCCAGCAGCCAAGTAGAGCGGGGGGCCGACGAAAAAGCGAACACCGGGGAGCTGTTTTTT.

The chain employs TRBV4-1 and TRBJ1-1; no clear D gene. This CDR3 spans 16 amino acids. The V end was cut by 6 bases, the J end by 1 base, with 18 bases between. Germline V CDR1 and CDR2: MGHRA, YSYEKL. The DNA for the CDR3 is TGCGCCAGCAGTCCTGCGGGCCTAAACGGGAACACTGAAGCTTTCTTT. Translated, it gives CASSPAGLNGNTEAFF.

V usage is TRBV5-1 and J usage is TRBJ2-7, with D perhaps TRBD1 (5 bases). Trimming took off 3 bases at V and 6 bases at J, with 13 bases between the two ends. Germline V gene data show CDR1 as SGHRS and CDR2 as YFSETQ. The CDR3 runs 13 residues. CDR3 loop: CASSSAQVAEQYF. The CDR3 region has the DNA TGCGCCAGCAGCTCCGCACAGGTCGCCGAGCAGTACTTC.

This clonotype was counted once. One base away lies a much larger clone, so this may be a sequencing read error. The V call is TRBV20-1, the J call TRBJ2-7, with D unresolved. This CDR3 contains 13 residues. Trimming removed 5 bases at V and 0 bases at J, with 11 bases between. Germline lookup yields CDR1 DFQATT and CDR2 SNEGSKA (reference sequence). CDR3 sequence: CSASRPSSYEQYF. The CDR3 DNA reads TGCAGTGCTTCCCGACCGAGCTCCTACGAGCAGTACTTC.

The sample holds many counts of this clonotype. The chain combines TRBV4-1 with TRBJ2-1; 7 bases fit TRBD2. CDR1 is MGHRA, CDR2 YSYEKL, per germline. The CDR3 spans 19 residues. J lost 0 bases, V lost 2 bases, and 13 bases had no gene match. The CDR3 nucleotides are TGCGCCAGCAGCCAACAGAGTGAGAGCGGGATGAGCTCCTACAATGAGCAGTTCTTC. Its translation: CASSQQSESGMSSYNEQFF.